This record covers a single T cell receptor beta chain. The antigen is undetermined. The table came from immunoSEQ multiplex PCR; TCRdb's copy has only in-frame clones and leaves some out. The sample records just over 2,000,000 clones, 85% to 95% being singletons. The entry originates in a study of shared clonotypes between healthy human individuals. Donation came from healthy HIV-negative adults that had no recent acute infections or vaccinations. The study separated CD4+ cells into CD45RA+ naive and CD45RA-negative memory subsets. V shed 4 bases, J shed 4 bases, and the junction held 10 bases outside the gene matches. The CDR3 covers 15 residues. Germline V gene sequence: CDR1 SGHNT, CDR2 YYREEE (reference sequence). Study results and caveats: The sharing of 4% to 5.5% of naive CD4 clonotypes was seen across several donors. A reduction in generation probabilities was seen for non-shared clonotypes relative to those shared by all four donors.

The sample was naive CD4+ T cells sorted from blood. The subset is: CD45RA+ positively selected. V is TRBV5-4 and J is TRBJ2-7; TRBD2 matches at 8 bases. The clonotype comes from a man between 18 and 29 years old in good health. CDR3 coding DNA: TGTGCCAGCAGCCCTGATCCCAGCGGGAGATACGAGCAGTACTTC. This gives the protein CASSPDPSGRYEQYF.